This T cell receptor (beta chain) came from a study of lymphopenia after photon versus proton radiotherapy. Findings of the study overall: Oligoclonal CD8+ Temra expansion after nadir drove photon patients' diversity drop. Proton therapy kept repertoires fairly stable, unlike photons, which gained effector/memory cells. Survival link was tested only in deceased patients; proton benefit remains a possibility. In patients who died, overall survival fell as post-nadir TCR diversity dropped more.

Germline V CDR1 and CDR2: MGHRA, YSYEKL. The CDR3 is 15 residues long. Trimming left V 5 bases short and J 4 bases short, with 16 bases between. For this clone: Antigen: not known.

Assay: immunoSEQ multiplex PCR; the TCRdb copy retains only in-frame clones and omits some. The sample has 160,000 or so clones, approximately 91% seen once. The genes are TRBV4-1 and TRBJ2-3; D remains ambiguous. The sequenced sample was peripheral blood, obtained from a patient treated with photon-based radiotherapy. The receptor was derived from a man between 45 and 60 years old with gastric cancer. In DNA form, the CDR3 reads TGCGCCAGCAGCACAGCCCTTGAGTACTCAGATACGCAGTATTTT. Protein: CASSTALEYSDTQYF.